The next 19 T cell receptor beta chains were all read from a single sample in a study of tumor-infiltrating lymphocytes in primary liver carcinoma. It was unsorted whole blood that yielded blood RNA, and germline DNA was also extracted. With around 490 ng total RNA as template and a constant-region primer, TCR beta cDNA was made. The TCR beta library was amplified through three nested multiplex PCR rounds in a modified ARM-PCR procedure. It was with TRBV1-TRBV30 forward primers and a C-beta reverse primer that the first two PCR rounds were run, at around 11 cycles each. TCRdb fed the multiplex PCR reads into MiXCR, producing one record per CDR3 protein. The repertoire holds roughly 330,000 distinct CDR3 sequences, less than 65% seen once, with 6.5% in the top ten. The material sequenced was peripheral blood. Receptors originate from a man aged 35-49 years with primary liver carcinoma and hepatitis B virus infection.

In the case of this clonotype: At one of its ends the junction is not consistent with the germline gene, which may arise from a read error. The chain combines TRBV6-5 with TRBJ2-1; possibly TRBD2 for D (5 bases). Germline V gene lookup returns CDR1 MNHEY and CDR2 SVGAGI. The CDR3 is made up of 13 amino acids. CDR3 protein: CAGSYTRTHEQFF. Here the CDR3 DNA reads TGTGCCGGCAGTTACACCCGGACTCATGAGCAGTTCTTC.

This clonotype turned up a few times. This chain joins TRBV13 and TRBJ1-2; 9 bases line up with TRBD1. The germline gives CDR1 PRHDT, CDR2 FYEKMQ (reference sequence). The CDR3 has 13 amino acids. Trimming took 5 bases from V and 5 from J; bases not matched to a gene: 3. The CDR3 nucleotides read TGTGCCAGCAGCGCCGGGACAGGGTATGGCTACACCTTC. This codes for CASSAGTGYGYTF. The variable domain in full, completed from reference TRBV13 and TRBJ1-2, reads AAGVIQSPRHLIKEKRETATLKCYPIPRHDTVYWYQQGPGQDPQFLISFYEKMQSDKGSIPDRFSAQQFSDYHSELNMSSLELGDSALYFCASSAGTGYGYTFGSGTRLTVV.

Of note for this clonotype: The junction and the germline gene differ at one end; a read error may be behind it. The rearrangement uses TRBV6-2 or TRBV6-3 and TRBJ1-5; 8 bases match TRBD1. The CDR3 length is 18 residues. Germline V CDR1 and CDR2: MNHEY, SVGEGT. The CDR3 bases are TGTGCCAGCAGTTACAGTTTGGGACAGGATTATAGCGATCAGCCCCAGCATTTT. Translation gives CASSYSLGQDYSDQPQHF.

V is TRBV5-8 and J is TRBJ2-1; no clear D gene. The CDR3 extends over 12 amino acids. Germline CDR1 is SGHTS and CDR2 is YDEGEE. Trimming stripped 0 bases from V and 6 bases from J, with 4 bases between. CDR3 nucleotides: TGTGCCAGCAGCTTGGCTCTCAATGAGCAGTTCTTC. This sequence encodes CASSLALNEQFF.

A remark on this clonotype: One junction end does not reproduce the germline sequence, and a read error may be involved. The J gene is TRBJ1-4, the V gene TRBV11-2; tentative D call: TRBD1 (5 bases). The CDR3 extends over 13 amino acids. Germline-derived CDR1 and CDR2 are SGHAT and FQNNGV. Here the CDR3 reads CASSSTGLGKLFF. Here the CDR3 DNA reads TGTGCCAGCAGCTCCACAGGTCTCGGAAAATTGTTTTTT.

At least ten counts were recorded for this clonotype. V is TRBV29-1 and J is TRBJ2-5, with a possible D match to TRBD2 (5 bases). Germline lookup yields CDR1 SQVTM and CDR2 ANQGSEA. The V and J ends lost 4 bases and 1 base respectively, with 19 bases between them. This CDR3 has 16 residues. The CDR3 spells CSVGRGNSPFQETQYF. The CDR3 nucleotides read TGCAGCGTTGGAAGAGGGAATAGCCCATTCCAAGAGACCCAGTACTTC.

Regarding this clonotype: This may be a read error, as it is one base from a much larger clone. V usage is TRBV6-2 or TRBV6-3 and J usage is TRBJ2-7; 7 bases map to TRBD1. This CDR3 has 15 amino acids. The germline V gene encodes CDR1 MNHEY and CDR2 SVGEGT. The CDR3 DNA follows: TGTACCAGCACAAAGGGGGACAGCAGATCCTACGAGCAGTACTTC. Translating it yields CTSTKGDSRSYEQYF.

Comments on this clonotype: The germline gene is not matched at one end of the junction; a read error may be the cause. The rearrangement joins TRBV11-1 to TRBJ2-1; 9 bases are a match to TRBD1. Germline V lookup: CDR1 SGHAT, CDR2 FQDESV (reference sequence). The CDR3 runs 15 residues. CDR3 in amino acids: CPSGLGTGMYNEQFF. The DNA for the CDR3 is TGTCCCAGCGGCTTAGGGACAGGGATGTACAATGAGCAGTTCTTC.

V and J are TRBV5-1 and TRBJ2-7, with a possible D match to TRBD2 (5 bases). Trimming stripped 5 bases from V and 3 bases from J, with 9 bases between. Germline-derived CDR1 and CDR2 are SGHRS and YFSETQ. This CDR3 has 12 residues. CDR3 sequence reads: CASRREFYEQYF. CDR3 bases: TGCGCCAGCAGAAGGGAGTTCTACGAGCAGTACTTC.

This clonotype was seen a few times. Since no conserved phenylalanine or tryptophan closes the CDR3, a read error is the likely cause. V is TRBV11-2 and J is TRBJ2-1, with 8 bases aligning to TRBD1. The germline CDR1 and CDR2 sequences are SGHAT and FQNNGV. The junction had 6 bases not matched to a gene; V was cut back by 5 bases and J by 9 bases. This CDR3 has 13 amino acids. The CDR3 DNA sequence: TGTGCCAGCAGCCCACGGGGACAGGCTGAGCAGTTCCTC. Translating gives CASSPRGQAEQFL.

This clonotype was seen a single time. The chain has TRBV11-2 and TRBJ2-2, with D possibly being TRBD2 (5 bases). This CDR3 is built from 13 residues. The germline gives CDR1 SGHAT, CDR2 FQNNGV. The CDR3 coding sequence is TGTACTACGGTAGGGAGGAACACCGGGGAGCTGTTTTTT. This sequence encodes CTTVGRNTGELFF.

On this clonotype: An end of the junction differs from the germline gene, which may be a read error. The chain is built from TRBV6-5 and TRBJ2-1, with a weak D call TRBD2 (5 bases). CDR3 length: 17 residues. In germline, CDR1 is MNHEY, CDR2 SVGAGI. The CDR3 DNA sequence: TGTGGCAGCAGTCCTCCCCCCTTCAGCGGATCCTACAATGAGCAGTTCTTC. Protein product: CGSSPPPFSGSYNEQFF.

In the case of this clonotype: It may be a read error: a sequence one base away is much more abundant. The chain joins TRBV6-5 to TRBJ2-7; D unclear. Trimming left V 2 bases short and J 7 bases short, with 18 bases between. CDR3 size: 15 residues. Germline values: CDR1 MNHEY, CDR2 SVGAGI. The CDR3 nucleotides read TGTGCCAGCAGTTACGATAGCAGGCGTTTAGGGGAGCAGTACTTC. The encoded protein is CASSYDSRRLGEQYF.

This clonotype was seen repeatedly, ten times or more. This chain joins TRBV4-3 and TRBJ2-1, with 7 bases lining up with TRBD1. Germline trimming cut 3 bases from V and 6 bases from J; bases unmatched to any gene: 14. The CDR3 sequence is 17 residues long. Germline-derived CDR1 and CDR2 are LGHNA and YSLEER. CDR3 sequence (DNA): TGCGCCAGCAGCCAGGTGACAGGGAAACTAGTAACCAATGAGCAGTTCTTC. Its protein product is CASSQVTGKLVTNEQFF.

As concerns this clonotype: Lacking the conserved final phenylalanine or tryptophan, this CDR3 likely reflects a read error. The chain is built from TRBV6-2 or TRBV6-3 and TRBJ2-1; 8 bases map to TRBD2. Germline trimming cut 7 bases from V and 7 bases from J; bases unmatched to any gene: 6. Germline CDR1 is MNHEY and CDR2 is SVGEGT. CDR3 length equals 13 residues. DNA for the CDR3: TGTGCCAGCATTCAGCGGGGGTATAATGAGCAGTTCTTG. This codes for CASIQRGYNEQFL.

In regard to this clonotype: A much larger clone is a single base away; this may be a read error. The chain has TRBV6-6 and TRBJ2-1; D is uncertain. V lost 7 bases, J lost 7 bases, and 11 bases lay in between. Germline values: CDR1 MNHNY, CDR2 SVGAGI (reference sequence). There are 12 residues in the CDR3. CDR3 loop: CASTYKENEQFF. CDR3 coding DNA: TGTGCCAGCACGTACAAGGAAAATGAGCAGTTCTTC.

For this clonotype: Since a much larger clone is just one base distant, this may be a read error. V is TRBV6-2 or TRBV6-3 and J is TRBJ2-7, with 13 bases matching TRBD2. The V segment lost 7 bases and the J segment 9 bases; nucleotides outside the gene matches: 12. Germline V gene sequence: CDR1 MNHEY, CDR2 SVGEGT. The CDR3 spans 15 residues. The CDR3 coding sequence is TGTGCCAGCACCCCGAGGACTAGCGGGGGATCCGGGCAGTACTTC. Protein product: CASTPRTSGGSGQYF.

This clonotype was counted a single time. This CDR3 is missing its conserved last phenylalanine or tryptophan, likely due to a read error. The DNA is omitted, as the CDR3 cannot be located on it reliably, and the CDR3 follows TCRdb's listing. The rearrangement uses TRBV29-1 and TRBJ2-2; the table's D gene call, TRBD1, was not cross checked with the DNA. The germline V gene has CDR1 SQVTM and CDR2 ANQGSEA. Ends included, the CDR3 has 12 residues. The chain's CDR3 is CSVEGGSGELSC.

At least ten counts were recorded for this clonotype. The rearrangement links TRBV12-3 or TRBV12-4 to TRBJ1-2, with 9 bases that match TRBD1. With V trimmed by 8 bases and J by 7 bases, 14 bases remained unmatched. The CDR3 covers 15 residues. CDR3 sequence (DNA): TGTGCCAGCCTCAAACCCGGGGACAGGGTTTTTGGCTACACCTTC. It yields the protein CASLKPGDRVFGYTF.